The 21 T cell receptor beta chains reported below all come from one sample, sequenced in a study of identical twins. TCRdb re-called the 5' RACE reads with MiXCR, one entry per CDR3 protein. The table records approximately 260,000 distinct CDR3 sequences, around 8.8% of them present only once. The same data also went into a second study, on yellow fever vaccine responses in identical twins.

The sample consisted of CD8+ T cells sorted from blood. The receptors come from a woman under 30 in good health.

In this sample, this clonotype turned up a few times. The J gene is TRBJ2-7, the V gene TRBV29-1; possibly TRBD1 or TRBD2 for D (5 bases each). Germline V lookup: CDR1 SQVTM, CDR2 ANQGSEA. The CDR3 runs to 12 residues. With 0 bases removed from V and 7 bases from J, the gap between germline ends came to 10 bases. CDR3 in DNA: TGCAGCGTTGAAGATCGAGGGGTTGAGCAGTACTTC. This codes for CSVEDRGVEQYF.

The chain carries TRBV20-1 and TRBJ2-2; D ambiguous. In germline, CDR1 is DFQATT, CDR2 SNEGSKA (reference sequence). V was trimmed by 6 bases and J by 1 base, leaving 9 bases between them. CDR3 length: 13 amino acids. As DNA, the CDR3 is TGCAGTGCCCAACCACTGAACACCGGGGAGCTGTTTTTT. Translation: CSAQPLNTGELFF.

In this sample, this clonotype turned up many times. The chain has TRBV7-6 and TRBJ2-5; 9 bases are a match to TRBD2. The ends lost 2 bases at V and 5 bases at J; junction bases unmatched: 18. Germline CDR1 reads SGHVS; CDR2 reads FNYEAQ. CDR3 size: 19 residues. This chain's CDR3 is CASSLPQREAQMGRETQYF. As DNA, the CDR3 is TGTGCCAGCAGCTTACCACAGCGGGAGGCTCAAATGGGACGGGAGACCCAGTACTTC.

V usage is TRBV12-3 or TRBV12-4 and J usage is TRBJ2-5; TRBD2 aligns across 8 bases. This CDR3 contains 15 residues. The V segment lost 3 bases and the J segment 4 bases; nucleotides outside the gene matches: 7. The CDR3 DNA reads TGTGCCAGCAGTTTGGTAGCGGGGCAGGGAGAGACCCAGTACTTC. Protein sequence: CASSLVAGQGETQYF.

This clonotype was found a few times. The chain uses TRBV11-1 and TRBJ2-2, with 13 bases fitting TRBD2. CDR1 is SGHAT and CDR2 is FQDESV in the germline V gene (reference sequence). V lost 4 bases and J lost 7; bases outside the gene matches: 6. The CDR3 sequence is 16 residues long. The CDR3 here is CASSSTTSGRIGELFF. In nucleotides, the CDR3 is TGTGCCAGCAGCTCGACGACTAGCGGGAGGATCGGGGAGCTGTTTTTT.

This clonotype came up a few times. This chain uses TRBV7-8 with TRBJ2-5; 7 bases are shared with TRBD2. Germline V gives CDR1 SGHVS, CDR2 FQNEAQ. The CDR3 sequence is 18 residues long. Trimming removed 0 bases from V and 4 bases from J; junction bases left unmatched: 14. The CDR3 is CASSLAWGSETSPETQYF. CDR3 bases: TGTGCCAGCAGCTTAGCGTGGGGTTCTGAGACTAGCCCAGAGACCCAGTACTTC. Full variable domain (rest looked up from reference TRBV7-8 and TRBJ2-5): GAGVSQSPRYKVAKRGQDVALRCDPISGHVSLFWYQQALGQGPEFLTYFQNEAQLDKSGLPSDRFFAERPEGSVSTLKIQRTQQEDSAVYLCASSLAWGSETSPETQYFGPGTRLLVL.

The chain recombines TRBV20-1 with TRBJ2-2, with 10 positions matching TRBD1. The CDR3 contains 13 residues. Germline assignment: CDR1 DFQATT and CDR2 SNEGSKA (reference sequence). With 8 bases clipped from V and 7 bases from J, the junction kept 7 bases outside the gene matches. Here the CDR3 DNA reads TGCAGTACCGACAGGGGGCTGGACGGGGAGCTGTTTTTT. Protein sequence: CSTDRGLDGELFF.

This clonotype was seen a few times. DNA for the CDR3: TGTGCCAGCAGCTTCCCAGGAGCGGGAAGATACGAGCAGTACTTC. It specifies CASSFPGAGRYEQYF. This rearrangement joins TRBV6-2 or TRBV6-3 to TRBJ2-7; 7 nucleotides line up with TRBD2. Per germline, CDR1 MNHEY and CDR2 SVGEGT. The CDR3 totals 15 residues. V lost 6 bases to trimming and J lost 4 bases; unmatched junction nucleotides: 12.

CDR3 coding DNA: TGCAGCGTTGAAGGAGGGCCGGGACAGATCACAGATACGCAGTATTTT. Protein: CSVEGGPGQITDTQYF. V is TRBV29-1 and J is TRBJ2-3; 7 nucleotides match TRBD1. The CDR3 length is 16 residues. Per germline, CDR1 SQVTM and CDR2 ANQGSEA. V dropped 1 base and J dropped 2; count of bases not matched to a gene: 9.

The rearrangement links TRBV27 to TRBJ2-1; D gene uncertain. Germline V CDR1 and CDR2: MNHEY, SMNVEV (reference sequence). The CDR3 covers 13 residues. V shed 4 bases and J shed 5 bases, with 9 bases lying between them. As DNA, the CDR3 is TGTGCCAGCAGTTCACTCCAAAACAATGAGCAGTTCTTC. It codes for CASSSLQNNEQFF.

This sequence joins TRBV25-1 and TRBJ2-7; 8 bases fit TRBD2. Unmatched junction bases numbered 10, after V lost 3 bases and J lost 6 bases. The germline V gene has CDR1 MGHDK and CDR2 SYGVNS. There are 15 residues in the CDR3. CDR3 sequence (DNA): TGTGCCAGCAGTGACTCCTCTAGCGGGCACCCCGAGCAGTACTTC. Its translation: CASSDSSSGHPEQYF.

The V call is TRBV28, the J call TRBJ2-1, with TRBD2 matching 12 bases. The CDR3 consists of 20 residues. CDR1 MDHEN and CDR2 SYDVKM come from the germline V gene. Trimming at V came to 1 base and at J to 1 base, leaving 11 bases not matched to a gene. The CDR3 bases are TGTGCCAGCAGTTTATTTAAGGGACTAGCGGGTGGACCTTCCTACAATGAGCAGTTCTTC. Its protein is CASSLFKGLAGGPSYNEQFF.

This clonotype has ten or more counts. This CDR3 reads CASSLDGTPQNIQYF. The CDR3 DNA reads TGCGCCAGCTCCCTTGACGGGACTCCCCAAAACATTCAGTACTTC. The chain couples TRBV5-1 to TRBJ2-4, with a possible D match to TRBD2 (6 bases). The CDR3 totals 15 residues. Trimming left V 7 bases short and J 5 bases short, with 19 bases between. Germline CDR1 reads SGHRS; CDR2 reads YFSETQ.

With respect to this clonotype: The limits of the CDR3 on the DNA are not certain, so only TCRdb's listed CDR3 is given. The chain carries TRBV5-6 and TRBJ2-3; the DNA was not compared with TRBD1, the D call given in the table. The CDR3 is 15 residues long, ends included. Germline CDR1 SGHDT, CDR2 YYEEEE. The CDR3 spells CASSFGPGRVDTQYF.

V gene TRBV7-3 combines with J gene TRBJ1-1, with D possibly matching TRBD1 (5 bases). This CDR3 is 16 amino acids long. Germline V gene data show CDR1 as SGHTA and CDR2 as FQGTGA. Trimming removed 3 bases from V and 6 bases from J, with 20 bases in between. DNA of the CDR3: TGTGCCAGCAGCTTCACAGGTGGGGAGGGTTCTTCTGAAGCTTTCTTT. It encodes CASSFTGGEGSSEAFF.

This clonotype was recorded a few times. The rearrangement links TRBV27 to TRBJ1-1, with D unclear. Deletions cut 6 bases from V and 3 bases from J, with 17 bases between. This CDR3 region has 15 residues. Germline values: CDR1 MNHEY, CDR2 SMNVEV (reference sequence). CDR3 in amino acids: CASRHRTPGYTEAFF. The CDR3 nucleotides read TGTGCCAGCAGACACCGGACGCCCGGCTACACTGAAGCTTTCTTT.

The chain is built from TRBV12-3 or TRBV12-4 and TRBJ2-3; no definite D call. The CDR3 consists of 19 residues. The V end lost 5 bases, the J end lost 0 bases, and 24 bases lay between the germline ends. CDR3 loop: CASSPRRVWGAPSTDTQYF. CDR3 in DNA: TGTGCCAGCAGTCCTCGTAGGGTGTGGGGTGCCCCTAGCACAGATACGCAGTATTTT.

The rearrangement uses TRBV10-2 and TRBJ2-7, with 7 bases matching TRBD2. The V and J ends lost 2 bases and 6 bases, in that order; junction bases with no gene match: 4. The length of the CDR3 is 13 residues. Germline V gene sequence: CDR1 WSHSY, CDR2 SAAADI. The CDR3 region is CASSELSGSEQYF. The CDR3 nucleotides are TGCGCCAGCAGTGAGCTTAGCGGGTCCGAGCAGTACTTC.

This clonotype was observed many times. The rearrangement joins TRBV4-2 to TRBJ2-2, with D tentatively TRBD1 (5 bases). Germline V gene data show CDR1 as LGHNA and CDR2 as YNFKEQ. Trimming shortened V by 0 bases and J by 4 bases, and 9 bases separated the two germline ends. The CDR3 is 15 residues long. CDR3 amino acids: CASSQETGRTGELFF. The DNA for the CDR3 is TGTGCCAGCAGCCAAGAAACAGGCCGCACCGGGGAGCTGTTTTTT.

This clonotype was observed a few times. The CDR3 spells CASRYEGGTNEKLFF. CDR3 coding DNA: TGTGCCAGCCGATACGAGGGTGGCACTAATGAAAAACTGTTTTTT. The chain combines TRBV27 with TRBJ1-4; no firm D call. Germline V gene sequence: CDR1 MNHEY, CDR2 SMNVEV (reference sequence). With 8 bases removed from V and 2 bases from J, the gap between germline ends came to 15 bases. The length of the CDR3 is 15 residues.

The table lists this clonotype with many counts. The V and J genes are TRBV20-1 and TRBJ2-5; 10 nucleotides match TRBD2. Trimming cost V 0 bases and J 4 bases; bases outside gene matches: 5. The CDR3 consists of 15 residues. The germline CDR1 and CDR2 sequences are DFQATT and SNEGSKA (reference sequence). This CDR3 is CSARDGASGRETQYF. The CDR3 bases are TGCAGTGCTAGAGATGGAGCTAGCGGGAGAGAGACCCAGTACTTC.